Listed here are 24 T cell receptor beta chains from one sample, sequenced in a study of spatial heterogeneity in lung cancer. TCRdb re-derived calls from the 5' RACE reads in MiXCR, one entry per CDR3 protein. Of approximately 40,000 distinct CDR3 sequences in the sample, 4% to 6% were seen once. Time point given: sample taken at primary tumor resection. TCRs were sequenced from unsorted whole RNA of tumor, nontumor lung or PBMC. The material sequenced was PBMCs, taken at surgery. The receptors here all came from a female donor with early-stage non-small cell lung cancer.

At least ten counts were recorded for this clonotype. The rearrangement joins TRBV10-3 to TRBJ2-7; 11 bases match TRBD1. Germline V gene lookup returns CDR1 ENHRY and CDR2 SYGVKD. Trimming at V came to 7 bases and at J to 2 bases, leaving 7 bases not matched to a gene. The CDR3 sequence is 15 residues long. DNA for the CDR3: TGTGCCATCATGGCAGGGACAGGGGGGACCTACGAGCAGTACTTC. Translating gives CAIMAGTGGTYEQYF.

This clonotype was observed many times. The rearrangement links TRBV7-6 to TRBJ2-7; TRBD2 might be the D (7 bases). Germline CDR1 SGHVS, CDR2 FNYEAQ. V was pared by 1 base and J by 3 bases, with 16 bases between. This CDR3 has 16 amino acids. As DNA, the CDR3 is TGTGCCAGCAGCTTAGTGGCTCAGGGAGGGGGCTACGAGCAGTACTTC. The encoded protein is CASSLVAQGGGYEQYF.

This clonotype was detected many times. The CDR3 spells CATSRDFSGTDTQYF. CDR3 DNA sequence: TGTGCCACCAGCAGAGATTTTTCGGGCACAGATACGCAGTATTTT. The chain joins TRBV15 to TRBJ2-3; D is unclear. V was clipped by 0 bases and J by 1 base, with 8 bases between them. CDR1 and CDR2 from the germline V gene are LNHNV and YYDKDF (reference sequence). This CDR3 region has 15 residues.

This chain links TRBV2 with TRBJ2-7; tentative D call: TRBD1 (5 bases). CDR1 SNHLY and CDR2 FYNNEI come from the germline V gene. The ends were cut back, 4 bases at V and 2 bases at J, with 24 bases in the middle. The CDR3 totals 18 residues. The CDR3: CASSGITTGLGTTYEQYF. In nucleotides, the CDR3 is TGTGCCAGCAGTGGGATTACCACAGGCTTGGGAACGACCTACGAGCAGTACTTC.

This clonotype was counted ten times or more. This sequence joins TRBV11-2 and TRBJ2-4; TRBD2 matches at 8 bases. J lost 1 base, V lost 7 bases, and 6 bases had no gene match. CDR1 SGHAT and CDR2 FQNNGV come from the germline V gene. This CDR3 contains 15 residues. The CDR3 reads CASTSGGKAKNIQYF. As DNA, the CDR3 is TGTGCCAGCACATCGGGGGGGAAGGCCAAAAACATTCAGTACTTC.

This clonotype appeared a few times. V is TRBV20-1 and J is TRBJ1-3; D call uncertain. V dropped 6 bases and J dropped 0 bases, with 12 bases sitting between them. The CDR3 is 14 residues long. Germline V gives CDR1 DFQATT, CDR2 SNEGSKA (reference sequence). The CDR3 here is CSANDGFSGNTIYF. As DNA, the CDR3 is TGCAGTGCGAACGACGGATTCTCTGGAAACACCATATATTTT.

The V gene is TRBV15, the J gene TRBJ2-3, with 9 nucleotides matching TRBD2. The CDR3 has 17 amino acids. The germline CDR1 and CDR2 sequences are LNHNV and YYDKDF (reference sequence). Trimming removed 0 bases from V and 1 base from J; junction bases left unmatched: 5. This CDR3 reads CATSRDLSSGGTDTQYF. The CDR3 DNA sequence: TGTGCCACCAGCAGAGATTTGTCTAGCGGGGGCACAGATACGCAGTATTTT.

The CDR3 coding sequence is TGTGCCAGCAGCTTAGCCCCCGGGGACCCCCAAAGTGACGAGCAGTACTTC. Its protein is CASSLAPGDPQSDEQYF. The V gene is TRBV7-2, the J gene TRBJ2-7; D assignment may be TRBD1 or TRBD2 (5 bases each). The CDR3 is 17 amino acids. Looked up from germline, CDR1 is SGHTA and CDR2 is FQGNSA. V dropped 0 bases and J dropped 5 bases, with 20 bases sitting between them.

This clonotype was detected many times. The rearrangement uses TRBV15 and TRBJ1-1; 7 positions match TRBD1. Trimming at V came to 3 bases and at J to 1 base, leaving 2 bases not matched to a gene. Germline lookup yields CDR1 LNHNV and CDR2 YYDKDF (reference sequence). This CDR3 is 14 amino acids long. The CDR3 reads CATSSNRGNTEAFF. CDR3 nucleotides: TGTGCCACCAGCAGCAACAGGGGGAACACTGAAGCTTTCTTT.

At least ten counts were recorded for this clonotype. The V gene is TRBV9, the J gene TRBJ1-2; 11 bases align to TRBD1. V shed 1 base and J 6 bases; nucleotides not matched to a gene: 8. The germline CDR1 and CDR2 sequences are SGDLS and YYNGEE. The length of the CDR3 is 16 residues. The CDR3 region is CASSVRGTGGPHGYTF. The CDR3 DNA follows: TGTGCCAGCAGCGTACGGGGGACAGGGGGGCCCCATGGCTACACCTTC.

This clonotype came up many times. CDR3 bases: TGTGCCAGCAGTTTAGGCGGGGCGGGAGACATTCAGTACTTC. This codes for CASSLGGAGDIQYF. The chain uses TRBV12-3 or TRBV12-4 and TRBJ2-4, with TRBD2 identical over 7 bases. The trim removed 1 base at V and 8 bases at J, leaving 5 bases unmatched. The CDR3 extends over 14 amino acids.

This clonotype has ten or more counts. The gene calls are TRBV28 and TRBJ2-7, with no clear D. The CDR3 runs 12 residues. Per the germline V gene, CDR1 is MDHEN and CDR2 is SYDVKM. Trimming pared 8 bases from V and 7 bases from J, leaving 15 bases between. CDR3 nucleotides: TGTGCCAGCGCGGCGATTCGTCGGGAGCAGTACTTC. This codes for CASAAIRREQYF. Variable domain in full (rest from reference TRBV28 and TRBJ2-7): DVKVTQSSRYLVKRTGEKVFLECVQDMDHENMFWYRQDPGLGLRLIYFSYDVKMKEKGDIPEGYSVSREKKERFSLILESASTNQTSMYLCASAAIRREQYFGPGTRLTVT.

This clonotype has at least ten counts. This chain joins TRBV29-1 and TRBJ2-3, with D unresolved. The CDR3 runs 13 residues. V shed 4 bases and J shed 2 bases, with 10 bases lying between them. CDR1 SQVTM and CDR2 ANQGSEA come from the germline V gene. In nucleotides, the CDR3 is TGCAGCGTTGCGGGCAGAACCACAGATACGCAGTATTTT. Amino acids: CSVAGRTTDTQYF.

The V gene is TRBV2, the J gene TRBJ2-5; D could derive from TRBD1 or TRBD2 (5 bases each). V gave up 4 bases and J gave up 5 bases, with 11 bases separating them. This CDR3 contains 13 residues. Per the germline V gene, CDR1 is SNHLY and CDR2 is FYNNEI. The CDR3 DNA sequence: TGTGCCAGCAGTGGAAGCAGGGAGGAGACCCAGTACTTC. It encodes CASSGSREETQYF.

This clonotype was picked up many times. The chain combines TRBV7-9 with TRBJ2-7; TRBD1 aligns across 7 bases. With V trimmed by 8 bases and J by 2 bases, 12 bases remained unmatched. CDR1 SEHNR and CDR2 FQNEAQ come from the germline V gene (reference sequence). The CDR3 is made up of 15 amino acids. CDR3 loop: CASVFGTAKTYEQYF. The DNA for the CDR3 is TGTGCCAGCGTGTTTGGGACAGCTAAAACCTACGAGCAGTACTTC. Variable domain in full (rest from reference TRBV7-9 and TRBJ2-7): DTGVSQNPRHKITKRGQNVTFRCDPISEHNRLYWYRQTLGQGPEFLTYFQNEAQLEKSRLLSDRFSAERPKGSFSTLEIQRTEQGDSAMYLCASVFGTAKTYEQYFGPGTRLTVT.

This clonotype showed up many times. V gene TRBV7-9 combines with J gene TRBJ2-7; D possibly uses TRBD1 or TRBD2 (6 bases each). V was clipped by 1 base and J by 4 bases, with 14 bases between them. Germline values: CDR1 SEHNR, CDR2 FQNEAQ (reference sequence). The CDR3 runs to 15 residues. CDR3 DNA sequence: TGTGCCAGCAGCTTAGAAGGTGGGGGGCAATACGAGCAGTACTTC. Translation gives CASSLEGGGQYEQYF.

This clonotype came up many times. This chain links TRBV6-2 or TRBV6-3 with TRBJ2-1; D is perhaps TRBD1 (6 bases). Germline V gives CDR1 MNHEY, CDR2 SVGEGT. V dropped 6 bases and J dropped 0 bases, with 15 bases sitting between them. The CDR3 length is 16 residues. CDR3 amino acids: CASSFGQISSYNEQFF. The CDR3 bases are TGTGCCAGCAGCTTCGGACAGATTAGCTCCTACAATGAGCAGTTCTTC.

This rearrangement joins TRBV19 to TRBJ2-5; 7 bases line up with TRBD2. This CDR3 is 13 amino acids long. V lost 8 bases to trimming and J lost 3 bases; unmatched junction nucleotides: 6. CDR1 and CDR2 from the germline V gene are LNHDA and SQIVND (reference sequence). The CDR3 protein is CASRGRGKETQYF. For the CDR3, the DNA is TGTGCCAGTCGGGGGAGGGGTAAAGAGACCCAGTACTTC. The variable domain in full, completed from reference TRBV19 and TRBJ2-5, reads DGGITQSPKYLFRKEGQNVTLSCEQNLNHDAMYWYRQDPGQGLRLIYYSQIVNDFQKGDIAEGYSVSREKKESFPLTVTSAQKNPTAFYLCASRGRGKETQYFGPGTRLLVL.

This clonotype was seen at least ten times. The J gene is TRBJ1-1, the V gene TRBV3-1; TRBD1 agrees at 8 bases. The V gene end was trimmed by 0 bases and the J gene end by 12 bases; junction bases not matched to a gene: 6. Germline values: CDR1 LGHDT, CDR2 YNNKEL (reference sequence). CDR3 size: 13 residues. The CDR3 DNA follows: TGTGCCAGCAGCCAAGATATGGACAGGGAAACTTTCTTT. Its protein product is CASSQDMDRETFF.

This clonotype was counted ten times or more. The V call is TRBV6-6, the J call TRBJ1-1; D gene ambiguous. V gave up 6 bases and J gave up 4 bases, with 15 bases separating them. This CDR3 contains 14 residues. Per germline, CDR1 MNHNY and CDR2 SVGAGI (reference sequence). CDR3 amino acids: CASSLSHIGTEAFF. The CDR3 nucleotides read TGTGCCAGCAGCCTTTCCCACATTGGCACTGAAGCTTTCTTT.

This clonotype was recorded a few times. V and J are TRBV5-1 and TRBJ2-1, with 11 bases lining up with TRBD2. Germline V gene data show CDR1 as SGHRS and CDR2 as YFSETQ. This CDR3 region has 15 residues. V shed 4 bases, J shed 6 bases, and the junction held 6 bases outside the gene matches. The CDR3 bases are TGCGCCAGCAGCCTAAATAGCGGGGGGGCCAATGAGCAGTTCTTC. It is translated as CASSLNSGGANEQFF. The full variable domain, in which reference TRBV5-1 and TRBJ2-1 provide the parts outside the CDR3, is KAGVTQTPRYLIKTRGQQVTLSCSPISGHRSVSWYQQTPGQGLQFLFEYFSETQRNKGNFPGRFSGRQFSNSRSEMNVSTLELGDSALYLCASSLNSGGANEQFFGPGTRLTVL.

This clonotype was seen many times. The chain joins TRBV2 to TRBJ1-5; D gene uncertain. CDR1 and CDR2 (germline): SNHLY, FYNNEI. Trimming cost V 5 bases and J 4 bases, with 9 bases left between them. CDR3 length equals 13 residues. CDR3 loop: CASSNWANQPQHF. DNA of the CDR3: TGTGCCAGCAGTAACTGGGCAAATCAGCCCCAGCATTTT.

This clonotype was seen many times. The rearrangement joins TRBV3-1 to TRBJ2-5, with 8 bases lining up with TRBD2. V was pared by 3 bases and J by 2 bases, with 5 bases of the junction left unmatched. The CDR3 totals 15 residues. In germline, CDR1 is LGHDT, CDR2 YNNKEL (reference sequence). In DNA, the CDR3 is TGTGCCAGCAGCCACGGGACTAGGCCGCAAGAGACCCAGTACTTC. Its translation: CASSHGTRPQETQYF.

This clonotype appeared many times. The chain uses TRBV30 and TRBJ2-4; a weak D match, TRBD2 (6 bases). The CDR3 runs 18 residues. The germline V and J ends were trimmed by 5 bases and 4 bases, with 27 bases remaining between them. Per germline, CDR1 GTSNPN and CDR2 SVGIG (reference sequence). CDR3 amino acids: CAWEPGRLAFGGKNIQYF. In nucleotides, the CDR3 is TGTGCCTGGGAGCCAGGGAGGCTAGCGTTTGGAGGTAAAAACATTCAGTACTTC. Together with reference TRBV30 and TRBJ2-4, the CDR3 gives the full variable domain: SQTIHQWPATLVQPVGSPLSLECTVEGTSNPNLYWYRQAAGRGLQLLFYSVGIGQISSEVPQNLSASRPQDRQFILSSKKLLLSDSGFYLCAWEPGRLAFGGKNIQYFGAGTRLSVL.